The rows below give T cell receptor beta chains drawn from one sample of a study of blood T cell repertoires in COVID-19. Measured with immunoSEQ multiplex PCR; TCRdb has only the in-frame clones, and not every one. The data contain 150,000 to 200,000 clones, approximately 90% of them singletons. Input material: peripheral blood. Receptors originate from a man in his 60s with active or convalescent COVID-19. Both conserved end residues are part of each CDR3. D genes are given only for firm matches. Clone size is not always given. Where it is, it says once, few, many or a class for expanded clones.

v_call,d_call,j_call,clone_size,cdr3_nt,cdr3_aa
TRBV6-5,NA,TRBJ1-1,NA,TGTGCCAGCAAGGGTGAGAGGGCCCAGAACACTGAAGCTTTCTTT,CASKGERAQNTEAFF
TRBV9,NA,TRBJ2-4,once,TGTGCCAGCAGCACCGATGACAGCAAGAGGAGAAACATTCAGTACTTC,CASSTDDSKRRNIQYF
TRBV30,NA,TRBJ2-1,once,TGTGCCTGGAGTGTACTGGGGGCGGGGGCATACAATGAGCAGTTCTTC,CAWSVLGAGAYNEQFF
TRBV2,NA,TRBJ2-2,NA,TGTGCCAGCAGGATTCAGGGGACCACCGGGGAGCTGTTTTTT,CASRIQGTTGELFF
TRBV7-2,NA,TRBJ2-5,NA,TGTGCCAGCAGCTCTGTTATACAAGAGACCCAGTACTTC,CASSSVIQETQYF
TRBV25-1,NA,TRBJ1-5,NA,TGTGCCAGCAGTCCGAAGGGACATAGCAATCAGCCCCAGCATTTT,CASSPKGHSNQPQHF
TRBV5-1,NA,TRBJ1-1,NA,TGCGCCAGCAGCTTGCAGGGGAACACTGAAGCTTTCTTT,CASSLQGNTEAFF
TRBV6-1,NA,TRBJ1-2,few,TGTGCCAGCAGTGACAGGGTCTATGGCTACACCTTC,CASSDRVYGYTF
TRBV21-1,NA,TRBJ1-2,NA,TGTGCCAGCAGCGCCCCCGGGACAGGGGATGGCTACACCTTC,CASSAPGTGDGYTF
TRBV10-2,TRBD1,TRBJ1-6,NA,TGCGCCAGCAGTGAGACGGGACAGGGGAAAGGGTCACCCCTCCACTTT,CASSETGQGKGSPLHF
TRBV6-5,NA,TRBJ1-6,NA,TGTGCCAGCAGTTACTCCGGGACCAGGGGTAATTCACCCCTCCACTTT,CASSYSGTRGNSPLHF
TRBV2,NA,TRBJ1-6,NA,TGTGCCAGCTCCAGGGATTATTCACCCCTCCACTTT,CASSRDYSPLHF
TRBV5-5,NA,TRBJ1-6,NA,TGTGCCAGCAGCGGGGCGGCGATTCTTAATTCACCCCTCCACTTT,CASSGAAILNSPLHF
TRBV28,NA,TRBJ2-3,NA,TGTGCCAGCAGCCCGCAGGGGGGTACAGATACGCAGTATTTT,CASSPQGGTDTQYF
TRBV6-5,NA,TRBJ1-5,NA,TGTGCCAGTGGGCAGGGTAGTCAGCCCCAGCATTTT,CASGQGSQPQHF
TRBV2,NA,TRBJ1-2,NA,TGTGCCAGCAGTGACAGGGGTGATAACTATGGCTACACCTTC,CASSDRGDNYGYTF
TRBV6-1,NA,TRBJ1-5,NA,TGTGCCAGCAGTGAATTGGGCCCGGGCAATCAGCCCCAGCATTTT,CASSELGPGNQPQHF
TRBV28,NA,TRBJ1-2,NA,TGTGCCAATCAAGGGGGACCCGGCTATGGCTACACCTTC,CANQGGPGYGYTF
TRBV2,TRBD2,TRBJ2-2,NA,TGTGCCAGCAGTGGACTAGCGGGGGAAACCGGGGAGCTGTTTTTT,CASSGLAGETGELFF
TRBV2,NA,TRBJ2-1,NA,TGTGCCAGCAGTGCAGACCAGCGGAGAGAGCAGTTCTTC,CASSADQRREQFF
TRBV19,TRBD2,TRBJ2-1,NA,TGTGCCAGTAGCTATAACCCTAGCGGGGGGGCCTTTGAGCAGTTCTTC,CASSYNPSGGAFEQFF
TRBV18,NA,TRBJ1-2,NA,TGTGCCAGCTCACCACAGAGGGATCATGGCTACACCTTC,CASSPQRDHGYTF
TRBV9,TRBD2,TRBJ2-3,NA,TGTGCCAGCAGCGTTACTAGGACTAGCGGGGGGGAAGATACGCAGTATTTT,CASSVTRTSGGEDTQYF
TRBV5-1,TRBD1,TRBJ1-2,NA,TGCGCCAGCAGCTCTTCCGGGACAGGGGGCCGTGGCTACACCTTC,CASSSSGTGGRGYTF
TRBV5-1,NA,TRBJ1-1,NA,TGCGCCAGCAGCTTGGCCCAGACAGGCAACACTGAAGCTTTCTTT,CASSLAQTGNTEAFF
TRBV29-1,NA,TRBJ1-1,once,TGCAGCGTTCTCGAGGACAGTATGAACACTGAAGCTTTCTTT,CSVLEDSMNTEAFF
TRBV2,NA,TRBJ2-3,NA,TGTGCCAGCCTGTGGGCCCTCACAGATACGCAGTATTTT,CASLWALTDTQYF
TRBV6-5,NA,TRBJ1-6,NA,TGTGCCACCCCATCAACAAGCTCCTATAATTCACCCCTCCACTTT,CATPSTSSYNSPLHF
TRBV6-1,TRBD1,TRBJ1-5,NA,TGTGCCAGCAGTAAAGGACAGGCAAGGTCTGGCAATCAGCCCCAGCATTTT,CASSKGQARSGNQPQHF
TRBV29-1,NA,TRBJ1-1,NA,TGCAGCGGACGGGGGAACACTGAAGCTTTCTTT,CSGRGNTEAFF
TRBV19,TRBD1,TRBJ2-7,NA,TGTGCCAGTAGGGGGACAGGGGGCATGTCCTACGAGCAGTACTTC,CASRGTGGMSYEQYF
TRBV9,TRBD2,TRBJ2-3,NA,TGTGCCAGCAACCTTAGCGGGGGTGGCACAGATACGCAGTATTTT,CASNLSGGGTDTQYF